The present entry profiles one T cell receptor beta chain with its context. No antigen is known for it. Produced via immunoSEQ multiplex PCR; TCRdb's table is partial and in-frame only. The sample shows some 40,000 clones, 93% of them seen only once. The sample belongs to a study of graft-versus-host responses after intestinal transplantation. Across the study: Recipients underwent multivisceral, liver-intestinal, or isolated intestinal transplants. Every recipient had anti-thymocyte globulin induction and approximately 3 years of tacrolimus plus steroids.

The CDR3 is 22 amino acids. Losses at the gene ends were 2 bases for V and 0 bases for J; bases not matched to a gene: 16. Germline CDR1 is MDHEN and CDR2 is SYDVKM. General study points: GvH clones were identified in recipient marrow, with some first appearing in ileum or blood. Allograft clonal ratios (graft-versus-host to host-versus-graft) were high in patients who had graft-donor T cell macrochimerism.

The sample here was PBMCs, taken 700 to 850 days after intestinal transplantation. This receptor was identified in a human patient who received an intestinal transplant, so some T cells may come from the graft donor. The V call is TRBV28, the J call TRBJ2-1; the match to TRBD2 covers 13 bases. CDR3 bases: TGTGCCAGCAGTTTAACCTACCCACTACTAGCGGGAGGGCCGGGCTCCTACAATGAGCAGTTCTTC. Its translation is CASSLTYPLLAGGPGSYNEQFF.